The 4 T cell receptor beta chains given below trace back to one sample, sequenced in a study of yellow fever vaccine responses in identical twins. MiXCR was run by TCRdb on the RT-PCR reads, yielding one entry per CDR3 protein. The sample holds about 1,300 distinct CDR3 sequences, roughly nine tenths seen once. The sequencing here drew on T cells from blood (PBMCs), unsorted or a sorted subset (not recorded which), taken before or after yellow fever vaccination (not recorded which). The receptors shown here come from a female donor who received the yellow fever vaccine.

The J gene is TRBJ2-5, the V gene TRBV13; TRBD2 agrees at 7 bases. Trimming at V came to 8 bases and at J to 1 base, leaving 4 bases not matched to a gene. This CDR3 has 13 residues. Germline-derived CDR1 and CDR2 are PRHDT and FYEKMQ (reference sequence). The DNA for the CDR3 is TGTGCCAGCCGGGCGGGAGCCCAAGAGACCCAGTACTTC. Protein sequence: CASRAGAQETQYF.

This chain connects TRBV4-2 to TRBJ2-2; 13 nucleotides line up with TRBD2. Germline lookup yields CDR1 LGHNA and CDR2 YNFKEQ. The CDR3 has 16 amino acids. V trimming: 5 bases; J trimming: 4 bases; junction bases outside the gene matches: 4. CDR3 nucleotide sequence: TGTGCCAGCAGCATACGGACTAGCGGGAGCACCGGGGAGCTGTTTTTT. It is translated as CASSIRTSGSTGELFF.

The genes are TRBV20-1 and TRBJ1-5; D unresolved. The ends were cut back, 2 bases at V and 4 bases at J, with 15 bases in the middle. The CDR3 runs 15 residues. Germline values: CDR1 DFQATT, CDR2 SNEGSKA (reference sequence). The CDR3, as DNA: TGCAGTGCTAGACAGGCTATTCAGCAAAATCAGCCCCAGCATTTT. Translation: CSARQAIQQNQPQHF.

CDR3 protein: CASTGRSGSHITGELFF. As DNA, the CDR3 is TGTGCCAGCACCGGCCGGAGCGGGAGCCACATCACCGGGGAGCTGTTTTTT. The V and J genes are TRBV11-3 and TRBJ2-2; TRBD2 aligns across 8 bases. The ends lost 7 bases at V and 4 bases at J; junction bases unmatched: 14. The CDR3 extends over 17 amino acids. Germline-derived CDR1 and CDR2 are SGHNT and YENEEA. Variable domain in full (rest from reference TRBV11-3 and TRBJ2-2): EAGVVQSPRYKIIEKKQPVAFWCNPISGHNTLYWYLQNLGQGPELLIRYENEEAVDDSQLPKDRFSAERLKGVDSTLKIQPAELGDSAVYLCASTGRSGSHITGELFFGEGSRLTVL.